The rows below give T cell receptor beta chains drawn from one sample of a study of shared clonotypes between healthy human individuals. Clones were sequenced by immunoSEQ multiplex PCR, and TCRdb holds only the in-frame ones, with some missing. In the table there are about 2.4 million clones, roughly 92% of which are singletons. Sequencing was carried out using naive CD4+ T cells sorted from blood. The receptors were gathered from a man younger than 35 in good health. CDR3s include the opening cysteine and the closing phenylalanine or tryptophan. A D gene is named only where the DNA matches it firmly.

J gene: TRBJ1-1; D gene: .; V gene: TRBV5-5; CDR3 protein: CASSFARKNTEAFF; CDR3 DNA: TGTGCCAGCAGCTTTGCCAGGAAGAACACTGAAGCTTTCTTT
J gene: TRBJ2-3; D gene: .; V gene: TRBV2; CDR3 protein: CASSLSDTQYF; CDR3 DNA: TGTGCCAGCAGCCTCTCAGATACGCAGTATTTT
J gene: TRBJ2-7; D gene: TRBD1; V gene: TRBV25-1; CDR3 protein: CASTVTGRYEQYF; CDR3 DNA: TGTGCCAGCACCGTGACAGGGAGATACGAGCAGTACTTC
J gene: TRBJ2-1; D gene: TRBD2; V gene: TRBV4-1; CDR3 protein: CASSQVSDSGRDSYNEQFF; CDR3 DNA: TGCGCCAGCAGCCAAGTCAGCGATAGCGGGAGGGACTCCTACAATGAGCAGTTCTTC
J gene: TRBJ2-1; D gene: .; V gene: TRBV5-1; CDR3 protein: CASSDTGFLYNEQFF; CDR3 DNA: TGCGCCAGCAGCGATACAGGTTTCCTCTACAATGAGCAGTTCTTC
J gene: TRBJ1-1; D gene: .; V gene: TRBV30; CDR3 protein: CAWSVGGEAFF; CDR3 DNA: TGTGCCTGGAGTGTAGGGGGGGAAGCTTTCTTT
J gene: TRBJ1-2; D gene: .; V gene: TRBV2; CDR3 protein: CASGRLRGGLGYTF; CDR3 DNA: TGTGCCAGCGGGAGATTAAGGGGGGGTCTCGGCTACACCTTC
J gene: TRBJ2-3; D gene: .; V gene: TRBV27; CDR3 protein: CASSLGPDTQYF; CDR3 DNA: TGTGCCAGCAGTTTAGGTCCAGATACGCAGTATTTT
J gene: TRBJ1-2; D gene: .; V gene: TRBV29-1; CDR3 protein: CSVEHWSNYGYTF; CDR3 DNA: TGCAGCGTTGAGCATTGGTCGAACTATGGCTACACCTTC
J gene: TRBJ1-4; D gene: .; V gene: TRBV18; CDR3 protein: CASSRGTSGEKLFF; CDR3 DNA: TGTGCCAGCTCACGGGGCACTTCTGGTGAAAAACTGTTTTTT
J gene: TRBJ1-5; D gene: .; V gene: TRBV5-1; CDR3 protein: CASSPGSIGNQPQHF; CDR3 DNA: TGCGCCAGCAGCCCTGGCTCCATAGGCAATCAGCCCCAGCATTTT
J gene: TRBJ1-2; D gene: .; V gene: TRBV4-1; CDR3 protein: CASSQVWRGVGGYTF; CDR3 DNA: TGCGCCAGCAGCCAAGTTTGGCGGGGGGTGGGCGGCTACACCTTC
J gene: TRBJ1-4; D gene: TRBD1; V gene: TRBV5-4; CDR3 protein: CASSTDRGTNEKLFF; CDR3 DNA: TGTGCCAGCAGCACGGACAGGGGAACTAATGAAAAACTGTTTTTT
J gene: TRBJ2-2; D gene: TRBD2; V gene: TRBV5-6; CDR3 protein: CASSLGSGTSVTGELFF; CDR3 DNA: TGTGCCAGCAGCCTAGGTTCCGGGACTAGTGTGACCGGGGAGCTGTTTTTT
J gene: TRBJ1-2; D gene: .; V gene: TRBV7-2; CDR3 protein: CASSPYRMEGRLGYTF; CDR3 DNA: TGTGCCAGCAGCCCCTACAGGATGGAGGGGCGGCTTGGCTACACCTTC
J gene: TRBJ2-2; D gene: .; V gene: TRBV5-6; CDR3 protein: CASSLGGPAGELFF; CDR3 DNA: TGTGCCAGCAGCTTGGGAGGGCCGGCCGGGGAGCTGTTTTTT
J gene: TRBJ2-3; D gene: .; V gene: TRBV2; CDR3 protein: CASSEQGSPTDTQYF; CDR3 DNA: TGTGCCAGCAGTGAACAGGGGAGTCCCACAGATACGCAGTATTTT